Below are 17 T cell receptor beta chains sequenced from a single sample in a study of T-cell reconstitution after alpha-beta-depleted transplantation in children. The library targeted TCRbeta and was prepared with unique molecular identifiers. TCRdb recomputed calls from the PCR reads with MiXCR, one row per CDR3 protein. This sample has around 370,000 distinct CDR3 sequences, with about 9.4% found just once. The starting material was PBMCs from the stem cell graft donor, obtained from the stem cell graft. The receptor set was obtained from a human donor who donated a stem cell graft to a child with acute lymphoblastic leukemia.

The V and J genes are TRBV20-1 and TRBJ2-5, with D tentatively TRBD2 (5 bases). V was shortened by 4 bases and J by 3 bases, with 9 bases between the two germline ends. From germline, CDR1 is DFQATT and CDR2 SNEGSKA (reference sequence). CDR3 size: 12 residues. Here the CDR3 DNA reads TGCAGTGCTAAACTAGTTGAAGAGACCCAGTACTTC. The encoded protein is CSAKLVEETQYF.

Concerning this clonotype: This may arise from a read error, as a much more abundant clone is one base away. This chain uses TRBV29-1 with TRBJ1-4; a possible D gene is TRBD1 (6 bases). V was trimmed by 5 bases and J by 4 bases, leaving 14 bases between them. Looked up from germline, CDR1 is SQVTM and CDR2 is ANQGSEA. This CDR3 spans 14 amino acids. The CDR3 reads CSVSTGSRNEKLFF. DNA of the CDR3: TGCAGCGTTTCAACAGGGTCCCGTAATGAAAAACTGTTTTTT.

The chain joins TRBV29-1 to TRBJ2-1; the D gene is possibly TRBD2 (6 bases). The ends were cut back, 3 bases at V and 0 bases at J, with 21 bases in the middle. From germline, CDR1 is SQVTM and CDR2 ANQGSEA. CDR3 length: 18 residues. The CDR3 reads CSVEIRGIEASSYNEQFF. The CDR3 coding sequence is TGCAGCGTTGAGATTCGCGGGATAGAGGCTAGCTCCTACAATGAGCAGTTCTTC.

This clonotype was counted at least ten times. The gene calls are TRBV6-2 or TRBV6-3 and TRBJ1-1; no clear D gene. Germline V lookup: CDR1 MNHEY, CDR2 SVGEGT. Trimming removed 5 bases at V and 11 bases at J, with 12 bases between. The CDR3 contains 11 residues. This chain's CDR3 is CASSPGSRAFF. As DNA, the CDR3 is TGTGCCAGCAGTCCCGGGTCCAGGGCTTTCTTT.

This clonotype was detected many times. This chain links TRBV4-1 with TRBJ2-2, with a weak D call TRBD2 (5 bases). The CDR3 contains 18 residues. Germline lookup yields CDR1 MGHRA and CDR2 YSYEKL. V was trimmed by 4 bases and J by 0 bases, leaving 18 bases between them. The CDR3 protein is CASSPRSLASPNTGELFF. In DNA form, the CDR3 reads TGCGCCAGCAGCCCGAGATCCCTAGCAAGTCCGAACACCGGGGAGCTGTTTTTT.

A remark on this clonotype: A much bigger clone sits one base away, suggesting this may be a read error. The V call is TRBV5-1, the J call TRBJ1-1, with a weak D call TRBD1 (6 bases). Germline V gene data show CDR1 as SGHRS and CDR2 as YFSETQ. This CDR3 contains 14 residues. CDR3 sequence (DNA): TGCGCCAGCAGCTTGGGTTCAGGGGCGGCTGAAGTTTTCTTT. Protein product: CASSLGSGAAEVFF.

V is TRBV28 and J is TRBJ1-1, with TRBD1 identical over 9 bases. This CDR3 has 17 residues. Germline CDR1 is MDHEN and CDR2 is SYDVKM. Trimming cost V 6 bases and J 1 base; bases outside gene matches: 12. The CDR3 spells CASSWGTGGGGNTEAFF. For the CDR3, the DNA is TGTGCCAGCAGCTGGGGCACAGGGGGCGGCGGGAACACTGAAGCTTTCTTT. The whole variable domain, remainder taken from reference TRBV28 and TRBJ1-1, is DVKVTQSSRYLVKRTGEKVFLECVQDMDHENMFWYRQDPGLGLRLIYFSYDVKMKEKGDIPEGYSVSREKKERFSLILESASTNQTSMYLCASSWGTGGGGNTEAFFGQGTRLTVV.

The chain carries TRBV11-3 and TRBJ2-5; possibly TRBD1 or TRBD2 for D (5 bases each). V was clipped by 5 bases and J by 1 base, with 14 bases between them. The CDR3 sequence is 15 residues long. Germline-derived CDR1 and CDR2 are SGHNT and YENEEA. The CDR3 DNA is TGTGCCAGCAGCCCCCGGCTCGGGACCCAAGAGACCCAGTACTTC. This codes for CASSPRLGTQETQYF.

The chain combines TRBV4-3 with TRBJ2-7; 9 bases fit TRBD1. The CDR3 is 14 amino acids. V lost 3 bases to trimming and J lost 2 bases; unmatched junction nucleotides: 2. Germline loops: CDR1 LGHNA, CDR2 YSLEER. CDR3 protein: CASSQRTGAYEQYF. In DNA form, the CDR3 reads TGCGCCAGCAGCCAGAGGACAGGGGCCTACGAGCAGTACTTC.

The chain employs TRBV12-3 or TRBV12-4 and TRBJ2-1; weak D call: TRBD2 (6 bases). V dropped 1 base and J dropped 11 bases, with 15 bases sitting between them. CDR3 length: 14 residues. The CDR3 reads CASSLGGLLNQQFF. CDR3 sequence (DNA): TGTGCCAGCAGTTTAGGGGGACTCCTTAATCAGCAGTTCTTC.

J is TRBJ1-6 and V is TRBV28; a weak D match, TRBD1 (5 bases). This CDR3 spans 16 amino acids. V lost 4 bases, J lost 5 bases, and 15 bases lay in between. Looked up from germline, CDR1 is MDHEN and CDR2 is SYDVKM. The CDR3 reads CASSSAGGEDNSPLHF. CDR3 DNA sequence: TGTGCCAGCAGTTCCGCGGGAGGGGAGGATAATTCACCCCTCCACTTT. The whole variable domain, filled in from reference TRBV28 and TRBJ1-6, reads DVKVTQSSRYLVKRTGEKVFLECVQDMDHENMFWYRQDPGLGLRLIYFSYDVKMKEKGDIPEGYSVSREKKERFSLILESASTNQTSMYLCASSSAGGEDNSPLHFGNGTRLTVT.

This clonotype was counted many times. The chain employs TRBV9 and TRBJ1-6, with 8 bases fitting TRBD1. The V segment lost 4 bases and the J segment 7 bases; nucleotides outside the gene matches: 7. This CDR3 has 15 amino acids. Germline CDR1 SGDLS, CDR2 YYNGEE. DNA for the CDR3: TGTGCCAGCAGCCCAGACAGGGGCCAGAATTCACCCCTCCACTTT. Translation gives CASSPDRGQNSPLHF. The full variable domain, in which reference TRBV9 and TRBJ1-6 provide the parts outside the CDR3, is DSGVTQTPKHLITATGQRVTLRCSPRSGDLSVYWYQQSLDQGLQFLIQYYNGEERAKGNILERFSAQQFPDLHSELNLSSLELGDSALYFCASSPDRGQNSPLHFGNGTRLTVT.

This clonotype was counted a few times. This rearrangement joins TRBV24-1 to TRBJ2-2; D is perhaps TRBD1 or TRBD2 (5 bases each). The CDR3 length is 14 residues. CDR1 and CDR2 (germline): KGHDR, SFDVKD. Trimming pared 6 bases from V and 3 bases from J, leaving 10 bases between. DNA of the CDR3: TGTGCCACCAGTTCGGGGACCTACACCGGGGAGCTGTTTTTT. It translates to CATSSGTYTGELFF.

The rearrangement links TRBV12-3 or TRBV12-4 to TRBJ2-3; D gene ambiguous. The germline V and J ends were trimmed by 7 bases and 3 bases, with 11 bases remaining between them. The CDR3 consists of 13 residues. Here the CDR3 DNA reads TGTGCCAGCATCCGTATCGGGACAGATACGCAGTATTTT. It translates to CASIRIGTDTQYF.

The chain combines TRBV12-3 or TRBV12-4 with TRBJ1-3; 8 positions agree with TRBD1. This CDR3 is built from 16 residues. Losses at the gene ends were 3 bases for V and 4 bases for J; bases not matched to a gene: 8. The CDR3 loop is CASSLGGQGLGNTIYF. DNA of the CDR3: TGTGCCAGCAGTTTGGGCGGACAGGGACTCGGAAACACCATATATTTT.

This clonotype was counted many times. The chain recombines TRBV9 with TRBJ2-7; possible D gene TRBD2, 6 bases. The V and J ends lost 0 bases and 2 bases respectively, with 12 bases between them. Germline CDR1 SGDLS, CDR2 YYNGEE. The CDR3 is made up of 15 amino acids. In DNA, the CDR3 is TGTGCCAGCAGCGTAGGTGGTAGCGGTACCTACGAGCAGTACTTC. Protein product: CASSVGGSGTYEQYF.

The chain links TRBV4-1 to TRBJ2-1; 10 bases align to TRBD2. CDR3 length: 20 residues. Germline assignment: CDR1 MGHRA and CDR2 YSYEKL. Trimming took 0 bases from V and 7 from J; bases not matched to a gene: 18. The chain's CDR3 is CASSQEFQLRLAGARNEQFF. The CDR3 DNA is TGCGCCAGCAGCCAAGAATTCCAATTGCGCCTAGCGGGAGCCAGGAATGAGCAGTTCTTC.